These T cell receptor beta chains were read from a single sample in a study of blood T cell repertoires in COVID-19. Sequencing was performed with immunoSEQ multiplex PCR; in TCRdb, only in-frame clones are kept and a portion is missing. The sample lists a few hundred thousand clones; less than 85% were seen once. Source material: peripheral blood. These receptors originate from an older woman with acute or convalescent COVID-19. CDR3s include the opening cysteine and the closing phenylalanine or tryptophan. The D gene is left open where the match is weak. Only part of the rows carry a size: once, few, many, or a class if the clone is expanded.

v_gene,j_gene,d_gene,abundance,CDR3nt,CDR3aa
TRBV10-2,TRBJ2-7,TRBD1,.,TGCGCCAGCAGTGAGTGGTTGGGGGGCCAGGGGGCCAAAGAGCAGTACTTC,CASSEWLGGQGAKEQYF
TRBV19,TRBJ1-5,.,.,TGTGCCAGTAGTTACATCGCAGGGCCTCATCAGCCCCAGCATTTT,CASSYIAGPHQPQHF
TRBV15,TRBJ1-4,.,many,TGTGCCACCAGCAGAGATTGGGAGGGGGCTAATGAAAAACTGTTTTTT,CATSRDWEGANEKLFF
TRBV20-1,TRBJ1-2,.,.,TGCAGTGCTCCGGGATTCTATGGCTACACCTTC,CSAPGFYGYTF
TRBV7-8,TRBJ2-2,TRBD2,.,TGTGCCAGCAGCGCCCTTTGGGCTAGCGGGACTGACACCGGGGAGCTGTTTTTT,CASSALWASGTDTGELFF
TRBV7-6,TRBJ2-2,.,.,TGTGCCAGCAGGTTACAGGGATTGGACGGGGAGCTGTTTTTT,CASRLQGLDGELFF
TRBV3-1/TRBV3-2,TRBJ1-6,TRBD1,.,TGTGCCAGCAGCCCTCGGGACAGGGTTTCACCCCTCCACTTT,CASSPRDRVSPLHF
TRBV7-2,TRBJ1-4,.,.,TGTGCCAGCAGCTACACAGGATTAAATGAAAAACTGTTTTTT,CASSYTGLNEKLFF
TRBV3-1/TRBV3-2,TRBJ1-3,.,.,TGTGCCAGCAGCCTCACAGAGGGAGGAAACACCATATATTTT,CASSLTEGGNTIYF
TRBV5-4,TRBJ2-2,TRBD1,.,TGTGCCAGCAGCCCGCACCTAGACAGGGGGAACACCGGGGAGCTGTTTTTT,CASSPHLDRGNTGELFF
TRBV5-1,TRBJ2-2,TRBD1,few,TGCGCCAGCAGCTGGACAGGGACGGACACCGGGGAGCTGTTTTTT,CASSWTGTDTGELFF